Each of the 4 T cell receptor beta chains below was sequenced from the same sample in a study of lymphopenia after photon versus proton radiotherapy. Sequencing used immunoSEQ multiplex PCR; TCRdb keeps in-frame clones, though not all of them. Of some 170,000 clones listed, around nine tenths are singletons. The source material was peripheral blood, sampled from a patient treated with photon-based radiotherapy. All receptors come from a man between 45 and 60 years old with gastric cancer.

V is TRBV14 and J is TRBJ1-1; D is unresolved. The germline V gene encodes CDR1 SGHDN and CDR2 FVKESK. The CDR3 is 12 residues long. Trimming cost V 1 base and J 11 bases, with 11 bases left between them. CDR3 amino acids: CASSQVRGWAFF. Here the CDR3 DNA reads TGTGCCAGCAGCCAAGTTCGGGGATGGGCTTTCTTT.

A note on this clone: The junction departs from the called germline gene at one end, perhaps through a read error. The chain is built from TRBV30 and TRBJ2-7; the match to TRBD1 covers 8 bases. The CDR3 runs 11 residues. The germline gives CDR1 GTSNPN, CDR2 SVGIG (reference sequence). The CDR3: CAWSSGGESDF. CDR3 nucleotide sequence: TGTGCCTGGAGCTCAGGGGGCGAATCCGACTTC.

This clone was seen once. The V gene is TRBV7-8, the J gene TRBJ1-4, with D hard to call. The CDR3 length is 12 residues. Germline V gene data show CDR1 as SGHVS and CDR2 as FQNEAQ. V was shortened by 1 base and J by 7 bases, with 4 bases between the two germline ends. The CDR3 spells CASSLDTEKLFF. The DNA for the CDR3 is TGTGCCAGCAGCTTAGATACTGAAAAACTGTTTTTT.

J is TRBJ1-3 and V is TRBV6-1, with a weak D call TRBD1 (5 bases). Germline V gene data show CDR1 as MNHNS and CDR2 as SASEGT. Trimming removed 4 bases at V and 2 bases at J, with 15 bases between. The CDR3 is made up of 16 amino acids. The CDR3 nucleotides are TGTGCCAGCAGTGGTCAATTGACAGCTACTGGAAACACCATATATTTT. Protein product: CASSGQLTATGNTIYF.